The 28 T cell receptor beta chains below were found in one sample sequenced in a study of OX40 agonist ivuxolimab in advanced cancers. Produced via immunoSEQ multiplex PCR; TCRdb's table is partial and in-frame only. The table includes 60,000 to 70,000 clones, roughly 80% detected once. This material consisted of CD4+ or CD8+ T cells sorted from blood, taken in a trial of the OX40 agonist ivuxolimab. Every receptor here comes from an adult with an advanced solid tumor such as melanoma, head and neck, liver or kidney cancer.

V usage is TRBV6-5 and J usage is TRBJ1-1, with TRBD1 identical over 7 bases. The germline V gene encodes CDR1 MNHEY and CDR2 SVGAGI. This CDR3 has 15 residues. V was clipped by 1 base and J by 3 bases; unmatched bases: 5. CDR3: CASSYYRGGDTEAFF. The CDR3 DNA reads as TGTGCCAGCAGTTACTACAGGGGCGGAGACACTGAAGCTTTCTTT.

V and J are TRBV6-1 and TRBJ1-1; D gene unclear. The V and J ends lost 5 bases and 3 bases respectively, with 10 bases between them. The CDR3 spans 13 residues. Germline loops: CDR1 MNHNS, CDR2 SASEGT. The CDR3 sequence is CASSSRRDTEAFF. DNA of the CDR3: TGTGCCAGCAGTTCACGAAGGGACACTGAAGCTTTCTTT.

The J gene is TRBJ2-3, the V gene TRBV6-5; 9 bases line up with TRBD1. CDR1 is MNHEY and CDR2 is SVGAGI in the germline V gene. The CDR3 is made up of 14 amino acids. V lost 7 bases, J lost 5 bases, and 7 bases stayed unmatched. The CDR3 DNA reads TGTGCCAGCACCCCGGGACAGGGAAGAGATACGCAGTATTTT. Amino acids: CASTPGQGRDTQYF.

This chain connects TRBV6-1 to TRBJ2-5; D is ambiguous. Trimming left V 5 bases short and J 4 bases short, with 5 bases between. Germline CDR1 is MNHNS and CDR2 is SASEGT. This CDR3 has 11 residues. This CDR3 reads CASSYGETQYF. The CDR3 DNA sequence: TGTGCCAGCAGTTACGGAGAGACCCAGTACTTC.

The J gene is TRBJ2-2, the V gene TRBV7-2; D is unclear. Germline V lookup: CDR1 SGHTA, CDR2 FQGNSA. The CDR3 sequence is 15 residues long. The V gene lost 4 bases and the J gene lost 1 base, with 10 bases spanning the gap. CDR3 residues: CASSSRTVNTGELFF. The CDR3 coding sequence is TGTGCCAGCAGCTCCCGGACGGTGAACACCGGGGAGCTGTTTTTT.

The V gene is TRBV6-6, the J gene TRBJ1-1; 8 nucleotides align to TRBD1. The CDR3 totals 14 residues. Looked up from germline, CDR1 is MNHNY and CDR2 is SVGAGI (reference sequence). The V and J ends lost 4 bases and 1 base, in that order; junction bases with no gene match: 2. In DNA, the CDR3 is TGTGCCAGCAGTTCCGGGACAGGGAACACTGAAGCTTTCTTT. Its translation is CASSSGTGNTEAFF.

The chain recombines TRBV5-4 with TRBJ1-1; weak D call: TRBD1 (6 bases). Per the germline V gene, CDR1 is SGHNT and CDR2 is YYREEE (reference sequence). The ends were cut back, 1 base at V and 4 bases at J, with 17 bases in the middle. This CDR3 spans 16 amino acids. This chain's CDR3 is CASSLSAGAPGTEAFF. In DNA, the CDR3 is TGTGCCAGCAGCTTGAGTGCGGGGGCGCCGGGCACTGAAGCTTTCTTT.

The chain couples TRBV18 to TRBJ1-1; 7 bases fit TRBD1. The V and J ends lost 3 bases and 4 bases, in that order; junction bases with no gene match: 8. This CDR3 spans 15 amino acids. Germline assignment: CDR1 KGHSH and CDR2 LQKENI. CDR3 in DNA: TGTGCCAGCTCACCCTCGACAGGGTCGAGCACTGAAGCTTTCTTT. Encoded protein: CASSPSTGSSTEAFF.

A single count supports this clone. The V call is TRBV5-8, the J call TRBJ2-5; 8 nucleotides match TRBD1. This CDR3 comprises 16 residues. The germline gives CDR1 SGHTS, CDR2 YDEGEE. V gave up 2 bases and J gave up 0 bases; unmatched junction bases: 6. The CDR3 protein is CASSFGQGAYQETQYF. CDR3 sequence (DNA): TGTGCCAGCAGCTTTGGGCAGGGGGCTTACCAAGAGACCCAGTACTTC.

The CDR3 loop reads CASSHTGLGAGNTIYF. The CDR3, as DNA: TGTGCCAGCAGTCATACAGGGTTAGGAGCTGGAAACACCATATATTTT. The chain carries TRBV7-2 and TRBJ1-3; a weak D match, TRBD1 (6 bases). CDR3 length: 16 residues. Germline V lookup: CDR1 SGHTA, CDR2 FQGNSA. The germline V and J ends were trimmed by 6 bases and 2 bases, with 17 bases remaining between them.

A remark on this clone: This sample also contains other DNA sequences that code for the same CDR3. This chain uses TRBV28 with TRBJ2-7; D uncertain. The germline V and J ends were trimmed by 5 bases and 2 bases, with 7 bases remaining between them. Germline V lookup: CDR1 MDHEN, CDR2 SYDVKM. This CDR3 has 12 residues. The CDR3: CASSRTTYEQYF. The CDR3 coding sequence is TGTGCCAGCAGTCGAACCACCTACGAGCAGTACTTC.

V and J are TRBV19 and TRBJ2-3, with TRBD1 matching over 8 bases. V was clipped by 5 bases and J by 1 base; unmatched bases: 8. The germline gives CDR1 LNHDA, CDR2 SQIVND (reference sequence). CDR3 length equals 16 residues. The CDR3 coding sequence is TGTGCCAGTAGTCCCCGGACAGGGTCAGGCACAGATACGCAGTATTTT. Translation: CASSPRTGSGTDTQYF.

In its sample, this clone was seen once. V usage is TRBV28 and J usage is TRBJ1-5; D gene ambiguous. V lost 4 bases to trimming and J lost 5 bases, with 15 bases between them. Germline V gives CDR1 MDHEN, CDR2 SYDVKM. This CDR3 region has 15 residues. CDR3 bases: TGTGCCAGCAGTTCAGAGGCGAGTGGCTATCAGCCCCAGCATTTT. Amino acid sequence: CASSSEASGYQPQHF.

The V gene is TRBV6-1, the J gene TRBJ1-2; 7 bases match TRBD1. Per the germline V gene, CDR1 is MNHNS and CDR2 is SASEGT. Losses at the gene ends were 0 bases for V and 1 base for J; bases not matched to a gene: 2. The CDR3 has 15 amino acids. CDR3: CASSEAPGGNYGYTF. The CDR3 DNA reads as TGTGCCAGCAGTGAAGCCCCAGGGGGTAACTATGGCTACACCTTC.

The rearrangement links TRBV21-1 to TRBJ2-1. TRBV21-1 is a pseudogene locus. There are 14 residues in the CDR3. CDR3 bases: TGTGCCAGCATACAAACACTGGGTTGGCATGAGCAGTTCTTC. Translation gives CASIQTLGWHEQFF.

The CDR3 reads CASSDQRPFTDTQYF. DNA for the CDR3: TGTGCCAGCAGTGATCAGCGGCCGTTCACAGATACGCAGTATTTT. The chain has TRBV2 and TRBJ2-3; possible D gene TRBD2, 5 bases. Germline V gene data show CDR1 as SNHLY and CDR2 as FYNNEI. The CDR3 has 15 amino acids. The germline V and J ends were trimmed by 3 bases and 2 bases, with 12 bases remaining between them.

The V and J genes are TRBV7-2 and TRBJ2-1, with 9 nucleotides matching TRBD1. The CDR3 spans 15 residues. J was trimmed by 3 bases and V by 3 bases; bases with no gene match: 3. CDR1 is SGHTA, CDR2 FQGNSA, per germline. CDR3 sequence reads: CASSLGQGFYNEQFF. CDR3 nucleotides: TGTGCCAGCAGCTTGGGACAGGGTTTCTACAATGAGCAGTTCTTC. Full variable domain (outside the CDR3, taken from reference TRBV7-2 and TRBJ2-1): GAGVSQSPSNKVTEKGKDVELRCDPISGHTALYWYRQSLGQGLEFLIYFQGNSAPDKSGLPSDRFSAERTGGSVSTLTIQRTQQEDSAVYLCASSLGQGFYNEQFFGPGTRLTVL.

The chain carries TRBV7-9 and TRBJ2-5; D is possibly TRBD1 (6 bases). Trimming pared 5 bases from V and 1 base from J, leaving 14 bases between. Germline-derived CDR1 and CDR2 are SEHNR and FQNEAQ (reference sequence). The CDR3 is 15 amino acids. This chain's CDR3 is CASSLGQGPQETQYF. CDR3 bases: TGTGCCAGCAGCCTCGGGCAGGGGCCCCAAGAGACCCAGTACTTC.

The rearrangement uses TRBV28 and TRBJ2-2, with TRBD2 matching 14 bases. Per germline, CDR1 MDHEN and CDR2 SYDVKM. The junction had 9 bases not matched to a gene; V was cut back by 11 bases and J by 7 bases. The length of the CDR3 is 15 residues. The CDR3 spells CALRGTSGRSGELFF. In DNA form, the CDR3 reads TGTGCCTTGAGGGGGACTAGCGGGAGAAGCGGGGAGCTGTTTTTT.

The chain has TRBV6-6 and TRBJ1-5; 7 bases fit TRBD1. There are 12 residues in the CDR3. V gave up 5 bases and J gave up 7 bases; unmatched junction bases: 2. Per the germline V gene, CDR1 is MNHNY and CDR2 is SVGAGI (reference sequence). CDR3 sequence reads: CASSRQGQPQHF. For the CDR3, the DNA is TGTGCCAGCAGTCGACAGGGCCAGCCCCAGCATTTT.

The rearrangement uses TRBV7-8 and TRBJ2-5; D may be TRBD1 (5 bases). The length of the CDR3 is 13 residues. Germline assignment: CDR1 SGHVS and CDR2 FQNEAQ. V dropped 0 bases and J dropped 13 bases, with 15 bases sitting between them. CDR3 protein: CASSLAFGRGWYF. In DNA form, the CDR3 reads TGTGCCAGCAGCTTAGCGTTCGGAAGGGGCTGGTACTTC.

The chain carries TRBV29-1 and TRBJ2-3, with 7 bases identical to TRBD2. The CDR3 runs 12 residues. CDR1 SQVTM and CDR2 ANQGSEA come from the germline V gene. V shed 6 bases and J 8 bases; nucleotides not matched to a gene: 8. The CDR3 DNA sequence: TGCAGCGTCCGCCGGGGGGAGCCTACGCAGTATTTT. Residues: CSVRRGEPTQYF.

Here the CDR3 DNA reads TGTGCCAGCAGCCCAGGGGGGACTAAGGTAGATACGCAGTATTTT. Its protein product is CASSPGGTKVDTQYF. This chain connects TRBV7-9 to TRBJ2-3; D is perhaps TRBD1 or TRBD2 (7 bases each). This CDR3 is built from 15 residues. Per the germline V gene, CDR1 is SEHNR and CDR2 is FQNEAQ (reference sequence). Trimming pared 5 bases from V and 5 bases from J, leaving 17 bases between.

This chain joins TRBV6-6 and TRBJ1-5; D may be TRBD1 (5 bases). In germline, CDR1 is MNHNY, CDR2 SVGAGI (reference sequence). The CDR3 is 13 amino acids. V dropped 4 bases and J dropped 11 bases, with 15 bases sitting between them. CDR3 in DNA: TGTGCCAGCAGTTTCCCGACAGCCGGAACCCAGCATTTT. It codes for CASSFPTAGTQHF.

The rearrangement uses TRBV7-6 and TRBJ1-5, with D maybe TRBD1 (5 bases). This CDR3 contains 17 residues. The germline V gene encodes CDR1 SGHVS and CDR2 FNYEAQ. V dropped 0 bases and J dropped 0 bases, with 12 bases sitting between them. The CDR3 DNA reads as TGTGCCAGCAGCTTAGCCACAGGTCCTTATAGCAATCAGCCCCAGCATTTT. This codes for CASSLATGPYSNQPQHF.

The CDR3 nucleotides read TGCGCCAGCAGCTTGGGACAGGGTTGGACAGATACGCAGTATTTT. It encodes CASSLGQGWTDTQYF. V and J are TRBV5-1 and TRBJ2-3; TRBD1 agrees at 7 bases. V lost 0 bases to trimming and J lost 3 bases; unmatched junction nucleotides: 4. The CDR3 has 15 residues. Germline-derived CDR1 and CDR2 are SGHRS and YFSETQ.

The V gene is TRBV28, the J gene TRBJ1-4, with D perhaps TRBD1 (5 bases). Germline CDR1 and CDR2: MDHEN and SYDVKM. Trimming removed 5 bases from V and 3 bases from J, with 19 bases in between. The CDR3 runs 17 residues. CDR3 in amino acids: CASSQGITGAANEKLFF. CDR3 in DNA: TGTGCCAGCAGTCAGGGAATCACCGGGGCAGCTAATGAAAAACTGTTTTTT.

This sequence joins TRBV5-1 and TRBJ2-5; D is perhaps TRBD1 (6 bases). Trimming removed 4 bases from V and 5 bases from J, with 18 bases in between. The CDR3 is 15 amino acids. The V gene's germline CDR1 is SGHRS and CDR2 YFSETQ. CDR3 sequence (DNA): TGCGCCAGCAGCCTAGAACAGGGTTGGGGGGAGACCCAGTACTTC. As protein: CASSLEQGWGETQYF. Together with reference TRBV5-1 and TRBJ2-5, the CDR3 gives the full variable domain: KAGVTQTPRYLIKTRGQQVTLSCSPISGHRSVSWYQQTPGQGLQFLFEYFSETQRNKGNFPGRFSGRQFSNSRSEMNVSTLELGDSALYLCASSLEQGWGETQYFGPGTRLLVL.